This TCR beta chain is from a study of blood T cell repertoires in COVID-19. Study overall: Sites across the United States, Italy and Spain contributed samples from acute and convalescent COVID-19. In each case, the material was cDNA or gDNA derived from T cells, B-cell-depleted T cells, or PBMCs.

This clone appeared many times. V was clipped by 0 bases and J by 10 bases, with 10 bases between them. CDR3 length: 13 residues. Per the germline V gene, CDR1 is MGHRA and CDR2 is YSYEKL. Clones were read by immunoSEQ multiplex PCR, and TCRdb kept only the in-frame ones, dropping some. The sample lists 390,000 or so clones; approximately 87% were seen once. During active infection, Seattle patients enrolled and were then monitored through disease. The chain joins TRBV4-1 to TRBJ2-1; D is ambiguous. The clonotype was recovered from a woman aged 25 to 39 with COVID-19, enrolled during active disease. The sequenced sample consisted of peripheral blood. The CDR3 nucleotides are TGCGCCAGCAGCCAAGATTCATCCAGGGAGCAGTTCTTC. Translated, it gives CASSQDSSREQFF.